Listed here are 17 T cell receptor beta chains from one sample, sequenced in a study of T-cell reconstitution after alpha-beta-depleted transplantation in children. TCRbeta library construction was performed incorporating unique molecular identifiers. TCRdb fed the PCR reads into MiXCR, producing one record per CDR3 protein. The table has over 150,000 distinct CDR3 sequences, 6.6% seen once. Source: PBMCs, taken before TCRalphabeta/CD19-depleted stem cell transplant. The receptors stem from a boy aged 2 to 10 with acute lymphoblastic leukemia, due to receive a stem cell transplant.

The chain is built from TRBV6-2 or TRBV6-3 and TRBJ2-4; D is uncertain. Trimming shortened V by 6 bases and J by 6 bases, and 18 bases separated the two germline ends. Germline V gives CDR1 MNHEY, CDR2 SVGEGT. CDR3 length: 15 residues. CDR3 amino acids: CASSPPNLDGNIQYF. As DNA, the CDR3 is TGTGCCAGCAGCCCACCGAACCTAGACGGAAACATTCAGTACTTC.

This CDR3 is CASDRGGQGEQYF. The CDR3, as DNA: TGTGCCAGCGACCGGGGGGGGCAAGGCGAGCAGTACTTC. The chain has TRBV6-6 and TRBJ2-7; TRBD2 matches at 8 bases. This CDR3 spans 13 amino acids. The germline CDR1 and CDR2 sequences are MNHNY and SVGAGI (reference sequence). The trim removed 8 bases at V and 6 bases at J, leaving 9 bases unmatched.

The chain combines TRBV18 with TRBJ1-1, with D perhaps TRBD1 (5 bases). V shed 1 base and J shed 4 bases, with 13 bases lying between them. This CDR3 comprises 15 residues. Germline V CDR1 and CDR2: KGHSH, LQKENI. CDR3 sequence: CASSPRGGVSTEAFF. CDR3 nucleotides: TGTGCCAGCTCACCACGTGGGGGGGTGAGCACTGAAGCTTTCTTT.

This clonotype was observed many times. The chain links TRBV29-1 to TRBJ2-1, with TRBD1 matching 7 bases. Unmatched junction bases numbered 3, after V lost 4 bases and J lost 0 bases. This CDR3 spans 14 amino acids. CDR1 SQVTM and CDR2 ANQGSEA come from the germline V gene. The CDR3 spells CSVGDRSSYNEQFF. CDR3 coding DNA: TGCAGCGTTGGGGACAGAAGCTCCTACAATGAGCAGTTCTTC.

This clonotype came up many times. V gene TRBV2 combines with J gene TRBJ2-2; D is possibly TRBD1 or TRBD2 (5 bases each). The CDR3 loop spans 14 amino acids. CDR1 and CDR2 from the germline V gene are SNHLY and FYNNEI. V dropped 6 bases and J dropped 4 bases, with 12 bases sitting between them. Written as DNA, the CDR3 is TGTGCCAGCAGGGGGGATGCTGCCACCGGGGAGCTGTTTTTT. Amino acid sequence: CASRGDAATGELFF.

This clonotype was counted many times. CDR3 bases: TGTGCCAGCAGCCAACACAGGGGGCTGGCGGGTAGCGATACGCAGTATTTT. Translation: CASSQHRGLAGSDTQYF. V usage is TRBV28 and J usage is TRBJ2-3; 9 bases agree with TRBD1. V lost 6 bases and J lost 6; bases outside the gene matches: 16. Germline CDR1 reads MDHEN; CDR2 reads SYDVKM. This CDR3 contains 17 residues.

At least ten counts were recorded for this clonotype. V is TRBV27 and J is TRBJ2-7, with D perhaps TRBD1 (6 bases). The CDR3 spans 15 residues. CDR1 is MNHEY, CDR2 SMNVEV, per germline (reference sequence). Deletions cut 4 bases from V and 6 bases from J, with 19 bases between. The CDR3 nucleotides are TGTGCCAGCAGTTCGCTGTTAGCAGGGGAAGGCGAGCAGTACTTC. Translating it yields CASSSLLAGEGEQYF.

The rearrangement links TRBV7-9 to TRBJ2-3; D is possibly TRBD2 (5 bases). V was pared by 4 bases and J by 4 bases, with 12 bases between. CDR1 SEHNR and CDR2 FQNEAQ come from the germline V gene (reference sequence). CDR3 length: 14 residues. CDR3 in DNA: TGTGCCAGCAGCTCCAAGGCCGGGGCAGATACGCAGTATTTT. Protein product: CASSSKAGADTQYF. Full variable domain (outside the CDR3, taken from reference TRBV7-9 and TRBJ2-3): DTGVSQNPRHKITKRGQNVTFRCDPISEHNRLYWYRQTLGQGPEFLTYFQNEAQLEKSRLLSDRFSAERPKGSFSTLEIQRTEQGDSAMYLCASSSKAGADTQYFGPGTRLTVL.

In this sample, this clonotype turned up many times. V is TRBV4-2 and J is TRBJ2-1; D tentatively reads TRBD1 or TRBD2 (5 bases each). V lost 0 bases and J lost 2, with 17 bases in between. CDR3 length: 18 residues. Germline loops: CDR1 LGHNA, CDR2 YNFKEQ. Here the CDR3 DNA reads TGTGCCAGCAGCCAAGAACCGGCGGTCGGGACCCCCTACAATGAGCAGTTCTTC. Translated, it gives CASSQEPAVGTPYNEQFF.

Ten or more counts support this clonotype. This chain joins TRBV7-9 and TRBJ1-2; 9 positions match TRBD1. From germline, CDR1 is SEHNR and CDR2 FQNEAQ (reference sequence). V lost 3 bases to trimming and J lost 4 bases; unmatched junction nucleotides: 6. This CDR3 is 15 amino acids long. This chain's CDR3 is CASSLGTGGGYGYTF. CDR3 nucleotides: TGTGCCAGCAGCTTGGGAACAGGGGGCGGCTATGGCTACACCTTC.

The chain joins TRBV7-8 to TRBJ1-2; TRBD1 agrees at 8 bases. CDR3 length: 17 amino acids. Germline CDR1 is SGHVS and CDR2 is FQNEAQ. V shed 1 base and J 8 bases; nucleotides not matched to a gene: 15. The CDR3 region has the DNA TGTGCCAGCAGCTTAGGAGACGCTCGGGACAGGTTGGGCGGCTACACCTTC. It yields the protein CASSLGDARDRLGGYTF.

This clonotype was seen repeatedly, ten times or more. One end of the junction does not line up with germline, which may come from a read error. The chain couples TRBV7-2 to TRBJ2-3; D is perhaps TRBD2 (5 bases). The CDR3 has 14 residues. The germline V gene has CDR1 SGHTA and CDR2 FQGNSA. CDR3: CAISLGRDTDTQYF. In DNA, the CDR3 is TGTGCCATCAGCTTAGGGAGAGACACAGATACGCAGTATTTT.

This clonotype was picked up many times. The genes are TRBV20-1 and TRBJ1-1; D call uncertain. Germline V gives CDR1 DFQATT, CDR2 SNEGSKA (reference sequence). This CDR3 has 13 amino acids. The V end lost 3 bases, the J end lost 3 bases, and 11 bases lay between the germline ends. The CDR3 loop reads CSASLTGDTEAFF. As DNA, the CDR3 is TGCAGTGCTAGCTTAACGGGCGACACTGAAGCTTTCTTT.

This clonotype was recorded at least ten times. The CDR3 nucleotides are TGTGCCAGCAGTTACTCGATGGTGGTTGGTAACACCGGGGAGCTGTTTTTT. Residues: CASSYSMVVGNTGELFF. V usage is TRBV6-5 and J usage is TRBJ2-2; D not resolved. This CDR3 spans 17 amino acids. V was clipped by 0 bases and J by 2 bases, with 13 bases between them. Germline V gives CDR1 MNHEY, CDR2 SVGAGI.

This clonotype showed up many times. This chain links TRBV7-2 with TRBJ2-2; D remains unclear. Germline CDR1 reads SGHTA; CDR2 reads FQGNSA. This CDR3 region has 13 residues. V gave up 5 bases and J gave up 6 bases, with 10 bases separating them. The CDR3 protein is CASSPDFAGELFF. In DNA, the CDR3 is TGTGCCAGCAGCCCTGACTTCGCCGGGGAGCTGTTTTTT.

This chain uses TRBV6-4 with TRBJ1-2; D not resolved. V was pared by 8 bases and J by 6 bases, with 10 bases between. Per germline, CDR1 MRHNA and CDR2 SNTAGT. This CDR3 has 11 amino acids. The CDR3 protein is CASRGQNGYTF. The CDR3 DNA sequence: TGTGCCAGCCGAGGTCAAAATGGCTACACCTTC.

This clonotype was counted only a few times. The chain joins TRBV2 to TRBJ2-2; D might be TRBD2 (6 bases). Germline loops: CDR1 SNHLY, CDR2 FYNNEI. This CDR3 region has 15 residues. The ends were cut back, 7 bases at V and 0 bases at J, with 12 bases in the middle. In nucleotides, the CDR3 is TGTGCCAGCATCAAGGGCGGGGCGAACACCGGGGAGCTGTTTTTT. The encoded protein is CASIKGGANTGELFF.